The TCR beta chain under discussion was sequenced for a study of response to subunit inactivated influenza vaccine. Trimming took off 2 bases at V and 1 base at J, with 9 bases between the two ends. The CDR3 extends over 15 amino acids. CDR1 LGHNA and CDR2 YSLEER come from the germline V gene. In this sample, this clonotype turned up a few times. As yet, its antigen is unknown. Study-level results: Authors suggested seasonal influenza vaccinations each recruit few new T cells.

Each CDR3 protein gets one entry after TCRdb re-called the RT-PCR reads with MiXCR. Among around 570,000 distinct CDR3 sequences listed, 6% to 9% were seen once. The sequence came from a man between 50 and 75 years old who received an inactivated influenza vaccine. The sequencing here drew on PBMCs from blood, taken around 2 years after vaccination. The chain has TRBV4-3 and TRBJ1-5; no definite D call. The CDR3 DNA sequence: TGCGCCAGCAGCCAATTCGTTGGAAGCAATCAGCCCCAGCATTTT. Translation gives CASSQFVGSNQPQHF.